Presented here are 24 T cell receptor beta chains from one specimen sequenced in a study of blood T cell repertoires in COVID-19. Repertoires were generated with immunoSEQ multiplex PCR, while TCRdb's copy carries only in-frame clones and drops some. The profile shows about 70,000 clones, 65% to 80% of them singletons. Sequenced: peripheral blood. Receptors were obtained from a woman older than 75 with active or convalescent COVID-19.

The rearrangement joins TRBV2 to TRBJ1-5, with no clear D. This CDR3 region has 12 residues. Per the germline V gene, CDR1 is SNHLY and CDR2 is FYNNEI. Trimming stripped 5 bases from V and 4 bases from J, with 6 bases between. The CDR3 loop reads CASSSPNQPQHF. The CDR3 nucleotides are TGTGCCAGCAGTTCCCCAAATCAGCCCCAGCATTTT.

The V and J genes are TRBV5-1 and TRBJ2-5, with 7 bases lining up with TRBD2. Germline loops: CDR1 SGHRS, CDR2 YFSETQ. J was trimmed by 5 bases and V by 4 bases; bases with no gene match: 11. This CDR3 spans 15 amino acids. The CDR3 is CASSRAGVMLETQYF. The CDR3 DNA reads as TGCGCCAGCAGCCGGGCGGGGGTGATGTTGGAGACCCAGTACTTC.

Only a few counts were recorded for this clone. This chain uses TRBV9 with TRBJ1-1; the D gene is possibly TRBD1 (6 bases). The V and J ends lost 3 bases and 3 bases respectively, with 12 bases between them. The germline gives CDR1 SGDLS, CDR2 YYNGEE. CDR3 length equals 14 residues. The CDR3, as DNA: TGTGCCAGCAGCGCAGGGGTGGGGGACACTGAAGCTTTCTTT. Protein: CASSAGVGDTEAFF.

This clone showed up just a few times. The chain recombines TRBV6-5 with TRBJ1-1, with unresolved D. Trimming left V 7 bases short and J 4 bases short, with 4 bases between. This CDR3 is built from 10 residues. The germline CDR1 and CDR2 sequences are MNHEY and SVGAGI. This CDR3 reads CASKLTEAFF. As DNA, the CDR3 is TGTGCCAGCAAGCTCACTGAAGCTTTCTTT.

The genes are TRBV6-5 and TRBJ1-4; D is unclear. Germline loops: CDR1 MNHEY, CDR2 SVGAGI. V shed 6 bases and J shed 6 bases, with 14 bases lying between them. There are 14 residues in the CDR3. The CDR3 loop reads CASSKTGWDEKLFF. The DNA for the CDR3 is TGTGCCAGCAGCAAGACCGGGTGGGATGAAAAACTGTTTTTT.

The rearrangement joins TRBV7-8 to TRBJ2-3; 7 bases fit TRBD1. With V trimmed by 9 bases and J by 4 bases, 13 bases remained unmatched. The CDR3 runs 15 residues. Germline values: CDR1 SGHVS, CDR2 FQNEAQ. CDR3 region: CASRPRRQGSDTQYF. In nucleotides, the CDR3 is TGTGCCAGTCGGCCCCGCCGACAGGGATCAGATACGCAGTATTTT.

V is TRBV18 and J is TRBJ2-5, with a possible D match to TRBD2 (6 bases). CDR1 and CDR2 (germline): KGHSH, LQKENI. Deletions cut 3 bases from V and 0 bases from J, with 14 bases between. CDR3 length: 16 amino acids. The CDR3 protein is CASSPLGAGNQETQYF. As DNA, the CDR3 is TGTGCCAGCTCACCCCTTGGGGCGGGGAACCAAGAGACCCAGTACTTC. The full variable domain, rest sourced from reference TRBV18 and TRBJ2-5, is NAGVMQNPRHLVRRRGQEARLRCSPMKGHSHVYWYRQLPEEGLKFMVYLQKENIIDESGMPKERFSAEFPKEGPSILRIQQVVRGDSAAYFCASSPLGAGNQETQYFGPGTRLLVL.

The chain is built from TRBV30 and TRBJ1-3, with 8 bases that match TRBD1. Germline CDR1 reads GTSNPN; CDR2 reads SVGIG (reference sequence). This CDR3 is built from 13 residues. J was trimmed by 7 bases and V by 2 bases; bases with no gene match: 4. The CDR3 nucleotides are TGTGCCTGGAGTCAGGGGGCAAGGAACACCATATATTTT. It yields the protein CAWSQGARNTIYF.

The count of this clone is one. V is TRBV25-1 and J is TRBJ2-2; 9 bases line up with TRBD1. In germline, CDR1 is MGHDK, CDR2 SYGVNS. With 8 bases clipped from V and 5 bases from J, the junction kept 9 bases outside the gene matches. There are 15 residues in the CDR3. The DNA for the CDR3 is TGTGCCAGCGGGGACAGGGTCTTTGGGACCGGGGAGCTGTTTTTT. Translation: CASGDRVFGTGELFF.

CDR3 residues: CSASKRAGELFF. CDR3 in DNA: TGCAGTGCTAGTAAGCGGGCCGGGGAGCTGTTTTTT. V is TRBV20-1 and J is TRBJ2-2; D possibly corresponds to TRBD2 (6 bases). V was trimmed by 3 bases and J by 6 bases, leaving 8 bases between them. The CDR3 extends over 12 amino acids. The germline gives CDR1 DFQATT, CDR2 SNEGSKA (reference sequence).

V usage is TRBV9 and J usage is TRBJ1-1, with D uncertain. CDR3 size: 14 residues. Germline CDR1 is SGDLS and CDR2 is YYNGEE. The V end lost 4 bases, the J end lost 1 base, and 11 bases lay between the germline ends. CDR3 residues: CASSLSGPNTEAFF. In nucleotides, the CDR3 is TGTGCCAGCAGCCTCAGTGGGCCGAACACTGAAGCTTTCTTT.

This clone was seen only once. The chain employs TRBV3-1 (or the pseudogene TRBV3-2) and TRBJ1-2; 8 bases line up with TRBD1. The CDR3 covers 18 residues. Unmatched junction bases numbered 14, after V lost 3 bases and J lost 2 bases. Germline assignment: CDR1 LGHDT and CDR2 YNNKEL (reference sequence). The CDR3 DNA reads TGTGCCAGCAGCCAGGGAGAGATTCGACAGGGGTCCAACTATGGCTACACCTTC. This gives the protein CASSQGEIRQGSNYGYTF.

The V call is TRBV19, the J call TRBJ2-7; the D is unclear. V was cut by 5 bases and J by 2 bases, with 13 bases left in between. CDR3 length: 14 amino acids. Germline values: CDR1 LNHDA, CDR2 SQIVND (reference sequence). The CDR3: CASSRNGEAYEQYF. DNA for the CDR3: TGTGCCAGTAGTCGGAACGGAGAGGCCTACGAGCAGTACTTC. Looking up the rest from reference TRBV19 and TRBJ2-7 gives the full variable domain: DGGITQSPKYLFRKEGQNVTLSCEQNLNHDAMYWYRQDPGQGLRLIYYSQIVNDFQKGDIAEGYSVSREKKESFPLTVTSAQKNPTAFYLCASSRNGEAYEQYFGPGTRLTVT.

The chain carries TRBV27 and TRBJ2-3, with TRBD2 as a possible D gene (5 bases). The length of the CDR3 is 15 residues. Germline CDR1 is MNHEY and CDR2 is SMNVEV (reference sequence). Between the trimmed V and J ends, which lost 5 bases and 3 bases, there was a span of 15 bases. In DNA, the CDR3 is TGTGCCAGCAGTCGCGGGCCTGCCGATACAGATACGCAGTATTTT. This encodes CASSRGPADTDTQYF.

This chain connects TRBV28 to TRBJ2-3, with D tentatively TRBD1 (6 bases). Germline V CDR1 and CDR2: MDHEN, SYDVKM. Trimming shortened V by 7 bases and J by 3 bases, and 17 bases separated the two germline ends. This CDR3 spans 15 amino acids. In DNA form, the CDR3 reads TGTGCCAGCAAGCCTAGGGGGTTGGGAACAGATACGCAGTATTTT. Amino acids: CASKPRGLGTDTQYF. The variable domain in full, completed from reference TRBV28 and TRBJ2-3, reads DVKVTQSSRYLVKRTGEKVFLECVQDMDHENMFWYRQDPGLGLRLIYFSYDVKMKEKGDIPEGYSVSREKKERFSLILESASTNQTSMYLCASKPRGLGTDTQYFGPGTRLTVL.

This clone is a singleton in its sample. The CDR3 sequence is CASSQETGGISDGELFF. The CDR3 region has the DNA TGCGCCAGCAGCCAGGAAACAGGGGGCATTTCGGACGGGGAGCTGTTTTTT. The chain joins TRBV4-1 to TRBJ2-2; 9 bases line up with TRBD1. After removal of 3 bases from V and 7 bases from J, the junction contained 12 bases not matched to a gene. CDR1 is MGHRA and CDR2 is YSYEKL in the germline V gene. The CDR3 covers 17 residues.

This clone showed up just once. The V gene is TRBV9, the J gene TRBJ2-3, with TRBD1 matching 7 bases. The CDR3 is made up of 13 amino acids. Unmatched junction bases numbered 5, after V lost 4 bases and J lost 6 bases. CDR1 and CDR2 from the germline V gene are SGDLS and YYNGEE. The CDR3 protein is CASSSGGVDTQYF. Here the CDR3 DNA reads TGTGCCAGCAGCTCAGGGGGTGTGGATACGCAGTATTTT.

The table lists this clone with a count of one. The V and J genes are TRBV11-2 and TRBJ2-7, with 7 bases fitting TRBD1. CDR1 is SGHAT and CDR2 is FQNNGV in the germline V gene. Germline trimming cut 6 bases from V and 2 bases from J; bases unmatched to any gene: 7. CDR3 size: 14 residues. The CDR3 DNA follows: TGTGCCAGCAGTTCGGACAGGCACCCCTACGAGCAGTACTTC. It codes for CASSSDRHPYEQYF.

The V gene is TRBV18, the J gene TRBJ2-3, with 12 positions matching TRBD2. Losses at the gene ends were 0 bases for V and 4 bases for J; bases not matched to a gene: 2. The germline CDR1 and CDR2 sequences are KGHSH and LQKENI. The CDR3 covers 16 residues. The CDR3, as DNA: TGTGCCAGCTCACCACCGACTAGCGGGGGAGCAGATACGCAGTATTTT. Translated, it gives CASSPPTSGGADTQYF.

This chain links TRBV2 with TRBJ2-5, with D possibly matching TRBD2 (5 bases). The CDR3 has 13 amino acids. Germline V lookup: CDR1 SNHLY, CDR2 FYNNEI. Trimming took off 6 bases at V and 7 bases at J, with 15 bases between the two ends. The CDR3 protein is CASSEDWGGTQYF. CDR3 in DNA: TGTGCCAGCAGCGAGGACTGGGGTGGGACCCAGTACTTC.

V gene TRBV7-2 combines with J gene TRBJ2-4, with 12 bases fitting TRBD2. This CDR3 has 17 amino acids. The V and J ends lost 5 bases and 0 bases, in that order; junction bases with no gene match: 5. Germline loops: CDR1 SGHTA, CDR2 FQGNSA. DNA of the CDR3: TGTGCCAGCAGCCTACGGACTAGCGGGGTAGCCAAAAACATTCAGTACTTC. Amino acid sequence: CASSLRTSGVAKNIQYF.

The V call is TRBV27, the J call TRBJ2-1; TRBD2 matches 7 bases. From germline, CDR1 is MNHEY and CDR2 SMNVEV (reference sequence). The CDR3 has 15 residues. Unmatched junction bases numbered 8, after V lost 5 bases and J lost 4 bases. The CDR3 DNA is TGTGCCAGCAGTCCAAAGCGGGGACCTTACAATGAGCAGTTCTTC. Translating it yields CASSPKRGPYNEQFF.

V is TRBV27 and J is TRBJ1-2; maybe TRBD1 (5 bases). With 8 bases removed from V and 5 bases from J, the gap between germline ends came to 21 bases. Germline lookup yields CDR1 MNHEY and CDR2 SMNVEV (reference sequence). The CDR3 has 15 amino acids. CDR3 sequence reads: CASWGSGDPPYGYTF. For the CDR3, the DNA is TGTGCCAGCTGGGGATCGGGGGACCCACCGTATGGCTACACCTTC.

This clone was seen a few times. The rearrangement links TRBV5-1 to TRBJ1-6; D call uncertain. This CDR3 is 14 amino acids long. The V gene lost 0 bases and the J gene lost 5 bases, with 6 bases spanning the gap. The germline V gene has CDR1 SGHRS and CDR2 YFSETQ. Here the CDR3 DNA reads TGCGCCAGCAGCTTGGGGCAGAATAATTCACCCCTCCACTTT. Protein product: CASSLGQNNSPLHF.